The rows below give T cell receptor beta chains drawn from one sample of a study of shared clonotypes between healthy human individuals. The table came from immunoSEQ multiplex PCR; TCRdb's copy has only in-frame clones and leaves some out. The sample includes about 480,000 clones, roughly 78% of them seen just once. Sequencing was performed on PBMCs. The source of these receptors is a woman aged 40 to 50 in good health. Some clones in this sample may be carry-over from other donors' samples. The CDR3 runs from the conserved cysteine through the conserved F or W. D genes are given only for firm matches. Part of the rows lack a size; the others show once, few, many or a class for expanded clones.

TRBJ1-4 TRBV6-1 - - TGTGCCAGCAGTGTTGGGGCGGAACCCGAAAAACTGTTTTTT CASSVGAEPEKLFF
TRBJ2-7 TRBV5-1 - - TGCGCCAGCAGCGTTGGGGGCGGGGGCGAGCAGTACTTC CASSVGGGGEQYF
TRBJ2-7 TRBV7-2 - - TGTGCCAGCAGCTTAGGGCCGGGAGAAGCGTACGAGCAGTACTTC CASSLGPGEAYEQYF
TRBJ2-7 TRBV5-1 TRBD1 - TGCGCCAGCAGCACGGGACAGGCAGCCTACGAGCAGTACTTC CASSTGQAAYEQYF
TRBJ1-3 TRBV11-3 - - TGTGCCAGCAGCTTAGATGGCGCACTGGGAAACACCATATATTTT CASSLDGALGNTIYF
TRBJ2-3 TRBV7-9 - - TGTGCCAGCAGCTTAGGGGGGGCAGTGACAGATACGCAGTATTTT CASSLGGAVTDTQYF
TRBJ2-5 TRBV15 - - TGTGCCACCAGCAACCGCAGGGTTCAAGAGACCCAGTACTTC CATSNRRVQETQYF
TRBJ2-7 TRBV10-3 TRBD2 - TGTGCCATCAGTGATCTAGCGGGAGAGAGCGAGCAGTACTTC CAISDLAGESEQYF
TRBJ2-2 TRBV29-1 - - TGCAGCGTTGCTGGGAAACGAACACCTACGAACACCGGGGAGCTGTTTTTT CSVAGKRTPTNTGELFF
TRBJ2-7 TRBV6-5 TRBD1 - TGTGCCAGCAGTTACCTGGGACAGGGTTTCGAGCAGTACTTC CASSYLGQGFEQYF
TRBJ2-1 TRBV27 - - TGTGCCAGCAGCCCCCAGGGGCGGGGGCCCTACAATGAGCAGTTCTTC CASSPQGRGPYNEQFF
TRBJ2-3 TRBV7-6 TRBD2 - TGTGCCAGCAGCTTAGGGGGACTAGCGGGAGATACGCAGTATTTT CASSLGGLAGDTQYF
TRBJ2-7 TRBV30 - - TGTGCCTGGAGTATGACTACCTACGAGCAGTACTTC CAWSMTTYEQYF
TRBJ2-3 TRBV19 TRBD2 - TGTGCCAGTAATAGCGGGAGACCCACAGATACGCAGTATTTT CASNSGRPTDTQYF
TRBJ2-6 TRBV7-3 TRBD1 - TGTGCCAGCAGCTCTAAACGCGGGACAGGGGAAAATGGGGCCAACGTCCTGACTTTC CASSSKRGTGENGANVLTF
TRBJ2-3 TRBV5-1 TRBD2 - TGCGCCAGCAGCTTGGGTAGCGGGAGCGATACGCAGTATTTT CASSLGSGSDTQYF
TRBJ1-1 TRBV14 - - TGTGCCAGCAGCCAAGTGGGCGGCACTGAAGCTTTCTTT CASSQVGGTEAFF
TRBJ1-5 TRBV7-2 - - TGTGCCAGCAGCTCGGGGGGGTCAGCTCAGCCCCAGCATTTT CASSSGGSAQPQHF
TRBJ1-1 TRBV2 - - TGTGCCAGCATGGGTATGAACACTGAAGCTTTCTTT CASMGMNTEAFF
TRBJ1-1 TRBV6-1 - once TGTGCCAGCAGTGAGGGACTCGGCACTGAAGCTTTCTTT CASSEGLGTEAFF
TRBJ2-3 TRBV9 TRBD2 once TGTGCCAGCAGCGTAGTGGGGTCTAGCGGAACAGATACGCAGTATTTT CASSVVGSSGTDTQYF
TRBJ2-7 TRBV28 - - TGTGCCAGCAGCCCCCCGGGAACCTACGAGCAGTACTTC CASSPPGTYEQYF
TRBJ2-4 TRBV30 - few TGTGCCTGGAGTGTAATGGTAGGGGCCAAAAACATTCAGTACTTC CAWSVMVGAKNIQYF